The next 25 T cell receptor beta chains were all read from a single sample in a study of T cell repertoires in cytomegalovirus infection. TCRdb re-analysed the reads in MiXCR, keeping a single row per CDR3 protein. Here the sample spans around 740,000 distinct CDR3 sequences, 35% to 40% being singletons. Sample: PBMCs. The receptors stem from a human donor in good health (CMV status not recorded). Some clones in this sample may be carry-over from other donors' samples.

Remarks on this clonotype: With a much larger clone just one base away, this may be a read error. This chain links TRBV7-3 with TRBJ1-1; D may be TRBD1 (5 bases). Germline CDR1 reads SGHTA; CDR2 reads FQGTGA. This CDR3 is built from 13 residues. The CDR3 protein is CASSLTGTQYALF. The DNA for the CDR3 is TGTGCCAGCAGCTTAACGGGGACGCAATACGCTTTATTT.

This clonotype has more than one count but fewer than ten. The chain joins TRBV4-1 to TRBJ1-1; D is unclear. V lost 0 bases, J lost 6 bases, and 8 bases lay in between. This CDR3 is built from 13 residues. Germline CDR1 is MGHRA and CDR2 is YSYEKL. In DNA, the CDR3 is TGCGCCAGCAGCCAAGATATGGTAGCTGAAGCTTTCTTT. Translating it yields CASSQDMVAEAFF.

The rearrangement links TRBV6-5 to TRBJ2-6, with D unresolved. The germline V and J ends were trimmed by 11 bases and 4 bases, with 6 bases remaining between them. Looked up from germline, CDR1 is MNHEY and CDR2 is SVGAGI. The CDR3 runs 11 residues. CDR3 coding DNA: TGTGCCGTCAGGGGGGCCAACGTCCTGACTTTC. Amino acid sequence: CAVRGANVLTF.

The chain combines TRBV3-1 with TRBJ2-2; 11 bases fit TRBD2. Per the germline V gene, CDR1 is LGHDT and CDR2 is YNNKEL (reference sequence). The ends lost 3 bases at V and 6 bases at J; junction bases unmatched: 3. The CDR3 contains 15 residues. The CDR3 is CASSHELAGAGELFF. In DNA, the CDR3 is TGTGCCAGCAGCCACGAACTAGCGGGAGCCGGGGAGCTGTTTTTT.

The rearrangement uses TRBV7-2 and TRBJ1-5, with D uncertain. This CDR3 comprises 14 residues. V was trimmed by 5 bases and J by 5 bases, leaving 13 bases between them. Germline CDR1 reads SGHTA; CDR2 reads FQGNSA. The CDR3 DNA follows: TGTGCCAGCAGCCCCGGTCGGCCGTATCAGCCCCAGCATTTT. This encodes CASSPGRPYQPQHF. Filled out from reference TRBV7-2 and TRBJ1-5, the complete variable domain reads GAGVSQSPSNKVTEKGKDVELRCDPISGHTALYWYRQSLGQGLEFLIYFQGNSAPDKSGLPSDRFSAERTGGSVSTLTIQRTQQEDSAVYLCASSPGRPYQPQHFGDGTRLSIL.

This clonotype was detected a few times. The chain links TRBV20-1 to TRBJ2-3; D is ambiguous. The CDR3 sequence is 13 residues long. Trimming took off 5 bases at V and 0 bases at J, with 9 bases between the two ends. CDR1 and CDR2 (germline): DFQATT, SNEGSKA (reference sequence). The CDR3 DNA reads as TGCAGTGCTCCCCCCCCTAGCACAGATACGCAGTATTTT. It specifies CSAPPPSTDTQYF.

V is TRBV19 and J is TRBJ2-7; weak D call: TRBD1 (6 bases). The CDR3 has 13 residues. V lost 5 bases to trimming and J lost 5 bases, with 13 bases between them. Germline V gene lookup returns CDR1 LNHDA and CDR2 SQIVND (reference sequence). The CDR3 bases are TGTGCCAGTAGTTCCAAGGGGGTAAACGAGCAGTACTTC. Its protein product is CASSSKGVNEQYF.

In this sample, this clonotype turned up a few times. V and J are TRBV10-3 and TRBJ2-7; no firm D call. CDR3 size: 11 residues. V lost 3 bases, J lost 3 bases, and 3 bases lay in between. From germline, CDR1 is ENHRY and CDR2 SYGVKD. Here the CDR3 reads CAISDNYEQYF. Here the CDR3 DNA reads TGTGCCATCAGTGACAACTACGAGCAGTACTTC.

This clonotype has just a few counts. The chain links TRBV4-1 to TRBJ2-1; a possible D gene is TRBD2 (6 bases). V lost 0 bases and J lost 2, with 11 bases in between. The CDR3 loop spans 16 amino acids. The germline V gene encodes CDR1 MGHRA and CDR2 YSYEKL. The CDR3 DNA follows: TGCGCCAGCAGCCAAGATGCTAGCGCGCCCTACAATGAGCAGTTCTTC. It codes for CASSQDASAPYNEQFF.

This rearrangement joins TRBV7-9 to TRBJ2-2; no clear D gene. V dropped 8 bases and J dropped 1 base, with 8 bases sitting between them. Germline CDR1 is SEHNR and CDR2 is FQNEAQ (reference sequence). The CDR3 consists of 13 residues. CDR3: CASGKGNTGELFF. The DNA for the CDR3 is TGTGCCAGCGGTAAAGGGAACACCGGGGAGCTGTTTTTT.

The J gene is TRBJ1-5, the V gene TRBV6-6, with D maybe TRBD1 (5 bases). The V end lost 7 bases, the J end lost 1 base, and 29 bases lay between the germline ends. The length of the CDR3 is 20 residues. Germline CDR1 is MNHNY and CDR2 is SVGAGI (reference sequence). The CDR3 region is CASKGLLDIDSGGSNQPQHF. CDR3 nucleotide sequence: TGTGCCAGCAAGGGGCTTCTGGACATAGACTCCGGCGGGAGCAATCAGCCCCAGCATTTT.

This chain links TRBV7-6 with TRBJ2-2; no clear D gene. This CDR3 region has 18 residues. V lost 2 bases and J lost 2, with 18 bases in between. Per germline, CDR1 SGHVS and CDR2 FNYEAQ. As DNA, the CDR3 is TGTGCCAGCAGCTTATTCCCGCCACAGTCAGCTAACACCGGGGAGCTGTTTTTT. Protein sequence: CASSLFPPQSANTGELFF.

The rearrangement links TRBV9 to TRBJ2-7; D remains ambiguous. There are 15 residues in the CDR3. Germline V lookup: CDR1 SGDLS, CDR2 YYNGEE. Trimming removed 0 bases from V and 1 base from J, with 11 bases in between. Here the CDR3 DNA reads TGTGCCAGCAGCGTAGATGGGGTCACTTCCTACGAGCAGTACTTC. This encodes CASSVDGVTSYEQYF. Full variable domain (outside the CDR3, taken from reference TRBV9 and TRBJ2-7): DSGVTQTPKHLITATGQRVTLRCSPRSGDLSVYWYQQSLDQGLQFLIQYYNGEERAKGNILERFSAQQFPDLHSELNLSSLELGDSALYFCASSVDGVTSYEQYFGPGTRLTVT.

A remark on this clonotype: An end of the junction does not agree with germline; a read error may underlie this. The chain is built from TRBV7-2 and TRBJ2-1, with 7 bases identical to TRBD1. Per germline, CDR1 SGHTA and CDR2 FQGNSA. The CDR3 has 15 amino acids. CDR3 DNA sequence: TGTGACAGCAGCTTATCTCCAGGGGGCTACAATGAGCAGTTCTTC. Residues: CDSSLSPGGYNEQFF.

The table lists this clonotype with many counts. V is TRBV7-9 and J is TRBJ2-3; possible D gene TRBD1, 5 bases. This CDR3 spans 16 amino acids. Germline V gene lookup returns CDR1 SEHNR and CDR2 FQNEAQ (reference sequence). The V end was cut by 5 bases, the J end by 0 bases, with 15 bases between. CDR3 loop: CASSPQGIASTDTQYF. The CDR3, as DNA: TGTGCCAGCAGCCCGCAGGGAATCGCTAGCACAGATACGCAGTATTTT. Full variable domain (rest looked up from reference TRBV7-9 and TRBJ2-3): DTGVSQNPRHKITKRGQNVTFRCDPISEHNRLYWYRQTLGQGPEFLTYFQNEAQLEKSRLLSDRFSAERPKGSFSTLEIQRTEQGDSAMYLCASSPQGIASTDTQYFGPGTRLTVL.

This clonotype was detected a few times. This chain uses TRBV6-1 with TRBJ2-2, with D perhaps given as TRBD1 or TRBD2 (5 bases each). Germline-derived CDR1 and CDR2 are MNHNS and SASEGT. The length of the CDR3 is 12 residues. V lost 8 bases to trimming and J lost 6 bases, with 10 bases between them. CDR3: CASGTYAGELFF. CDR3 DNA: TGTGCCAGCGGGACCTACGCCGGGGAGCTGTTTTTT.

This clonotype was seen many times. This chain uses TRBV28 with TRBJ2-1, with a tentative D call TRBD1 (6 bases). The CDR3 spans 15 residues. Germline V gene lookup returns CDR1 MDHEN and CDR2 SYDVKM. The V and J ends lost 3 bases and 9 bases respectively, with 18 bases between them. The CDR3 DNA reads TGTGCCAGCAGTTTTCCGGCAGGGGCGAGGGGTGAGCAGTTCTTC. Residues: CASSFPAGARGEQFF. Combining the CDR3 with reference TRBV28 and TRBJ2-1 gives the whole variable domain DVKVTQSSRYLVKRTGEKVFLECVQDMDHENMFWYRQDPGLGLRLIYFSYDVKMKEKGDIPEGYSVSREKKERFSLILESASTNQTSMYLCASSFPAGARGEQFFGPGTRLTVL.

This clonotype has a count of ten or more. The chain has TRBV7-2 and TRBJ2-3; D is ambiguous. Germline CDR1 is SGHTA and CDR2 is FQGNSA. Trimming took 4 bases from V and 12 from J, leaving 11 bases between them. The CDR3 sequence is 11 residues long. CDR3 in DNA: TGTGCCAGCAGCTCACTCTTAAAACAGTATTTT. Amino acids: CASSSLLKQYF. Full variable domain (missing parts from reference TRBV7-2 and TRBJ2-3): GAGVSQSPSNKVTEKGKDVELRCDPISGHTALYWYRQSLGQGLEFLIYFQGNSAPDKSGLPSDRFSAERTGGSVSTLTIQRTQQEDSAVYLCASSSLLKQYFGPGTRLTVL.

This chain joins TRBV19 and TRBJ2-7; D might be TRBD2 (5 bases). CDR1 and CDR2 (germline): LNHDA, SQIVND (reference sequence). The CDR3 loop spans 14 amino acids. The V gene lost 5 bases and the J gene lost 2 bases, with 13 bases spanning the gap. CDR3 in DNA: TGTGCCAGTAGTCTCTGGACTGACCCCTACGAGCAGTACTTC. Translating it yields CASSLWTDPYEQYF.

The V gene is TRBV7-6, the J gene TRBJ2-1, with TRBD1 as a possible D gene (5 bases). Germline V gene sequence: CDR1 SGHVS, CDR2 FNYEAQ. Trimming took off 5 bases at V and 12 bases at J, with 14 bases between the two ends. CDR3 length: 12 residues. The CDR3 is CASSRDQGRQFF. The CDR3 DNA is TGTGCCAGCAGCCGCGACCAGGGAAGGCAGTTCTTC.

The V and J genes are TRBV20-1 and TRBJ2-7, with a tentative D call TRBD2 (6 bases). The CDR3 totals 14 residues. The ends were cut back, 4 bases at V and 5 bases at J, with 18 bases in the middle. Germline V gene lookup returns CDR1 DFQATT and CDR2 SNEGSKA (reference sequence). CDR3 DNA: TGCAGTGCTATACCCGGGACTTCGGAGCACGAGCAGTACTTC. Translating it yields CSAIPGTSEHEQYF.

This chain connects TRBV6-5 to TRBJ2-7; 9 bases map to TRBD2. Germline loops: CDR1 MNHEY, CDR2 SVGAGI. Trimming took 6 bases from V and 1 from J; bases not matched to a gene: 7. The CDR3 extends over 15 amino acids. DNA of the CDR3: TGTGCCAGCAGATTAGCGGGAGTAGGGTCCTACGAGCAGTACTTC. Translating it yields CASRLAGVGSYEQYF.

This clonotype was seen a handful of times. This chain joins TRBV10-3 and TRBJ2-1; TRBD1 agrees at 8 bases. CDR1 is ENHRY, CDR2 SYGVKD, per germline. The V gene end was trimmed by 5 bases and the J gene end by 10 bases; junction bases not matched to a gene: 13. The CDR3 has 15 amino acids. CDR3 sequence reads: CAISYIDRGTSEQFF. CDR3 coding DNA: TGTGCCATCAGTTATATAGACAGGGGTACCTCCGAGCAGTTCTTC.

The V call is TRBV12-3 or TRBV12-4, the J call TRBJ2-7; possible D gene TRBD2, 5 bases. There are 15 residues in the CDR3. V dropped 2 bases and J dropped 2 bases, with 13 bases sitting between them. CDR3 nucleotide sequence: TGTGCCAGCAGTTTATATCTAGCCCGTGCCTACGAGCAGTACTTC. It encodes CASSLYLARAYEQYF.

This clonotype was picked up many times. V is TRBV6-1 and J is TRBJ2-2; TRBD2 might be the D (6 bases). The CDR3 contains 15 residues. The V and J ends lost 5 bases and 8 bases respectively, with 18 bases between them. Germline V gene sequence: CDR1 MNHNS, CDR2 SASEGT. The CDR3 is CASSPTSALVGELFF. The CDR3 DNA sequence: TGTGCCAGCAGTCCGACTAGTGCTCTTGTAGGGGAGCTGTTTTTT.